Following are 7 T cell receptor beta chains from one sample sequenced in a study of spatial heterogeneity in lung cancer. Specified time point: sample taken at primary tumor resection. The sequenced material consisted of unsorted whole RNA from tumor, nontumor lung or frozen PBMC. One entry per CDR3 protein, called by TCRdb with MiXCR from the 5' RACE reads. The sample holds approximately 44,000 distinct CDR3 sequences, roughly an eighth seen once. The sequencing here drew on PBMCs, taken at surgery. These receptors were collected from a male donor with early-stage non-small cell lung cancer.

In the case of this clonotype: This may come from a read error, since a much larger clone is one base off. Here the CDR3 DNA reads TGTGCCGGCAGCTTAAACCTTCTCACAGATACGCAGTATTTT. It yields the protein CAGSLNLLTDTQYF. The rearrangement uses TRBV7-2 and TRBJ2-3; unclear D gene. Looked up from germline, CDR1 is SGHTA and CDR2 is FQGNSA. The CDR3 extends over 14 amino acids.

This clonotype was detected only a few times. The chain has TRBV4-1 and TRBJ1-1; TRBD1 matches at 9 bases. Germline trimming cut 3 bases from V and 6 bases from J; bases unmatched to any gene: 8. This CDR3 comprises 15 residues. Germline V gene sequence: CDR1 MGHRA, CDR2 YSYEKL. CDR3 region: CASSQPGQGFAEAFF. CDR3 coding DNA: TGCGCCAGCAGCCAGCCGGGACAGGGTTTCGCTGAAGCTTTCTTT.

The rearrangement uses TRBV7-2 and TRBJ2-5, with a weak D call TRBD1 (5 bases). The CDR3 is 13 amino acids. Germline loops: CDR1 SGHTA, CDR2 FQGNSA. The ends were cut back, 0 bases at V and 4 bases at J, with 6 bases in the middle. In nucleotides, the CDR3 is TGTGCCAGCAGCTTAGCCAGGGTAGAGACCCAGTACTTC. As protein: CASSLARVETQYF.

V usage is TRBV20-1 and J usage is TRBJ2-5; the match to TRBD2 covers 12 bases. This CDR3 comprises 15 residues. Trimming took 3 bases from V and 3 from J; bases not matched to a gene: 5. The V gene's germline CDR1 is DFQATT and CDR2 SNEGSKA (reference sequence). CDR3 in DNA: TGCAGTGCTAGTCCGGCTAGCGGGGGGGAAGAGACCCAGTACTTC. Translating gives CSASPASGGEETQYF.

This clonotype has ten or more counts. J is TRBJ1-1 and V is TRBV6-6; possible D gene TRBD1, 5 bases. The CDR3 has 15 amino acids. V shed 1 base and J shed 2 bases, with 11 bases lying between them. CDR1 is MNHNY, CDR2 SVGAGI, per germline (reference sequence). CDR3 DNA sequence: TGTGCCAGCAGTTACTTGGGGGTTTATAACACTGAAGCTTTCTTT. This encodes CASSYLGVYNTEAFF.

This clonotype was counted at least ten times. This chain joins TRBV4-3 and TRBJ2-3; D possibly corresponds to TRBD1 (5 bases). CDR3 length equals 15 residues. Looked up from germline, CDR1 is LGHNA and CDR2 is YSLEER. V was clipped by 1 base and J by 2 bases, with 10 bases between them. CDR3 nucleotide sequence: TGCGCCAGCAGCCAAGTTGGCAGGGACACAGATACGCAGTATTTT. It is translated as CASSQVGRDTDTQYF.

This clonotype was seen ten or more times. The V call is TRBV11-1, the J call TRBJ1-2; 7 positions match TRBD1. This CDR3 is 13 amino acids long. After removal of 5 bases from V and 8 bases from J, the junction contained 8 bases not matched to a gene. The germline V gene encodes CDR1 SGHAT and CDR2 FQDESV (reference sequence). CDR3 region: CASSATGKGGYTF. The CDR3 coding sequence is TGTGCCAGCAGCGCGACAGGGAAGGGGGGCTACACCTTC. Variable domain in full (rest from reference TRBV11-1 and TRBJ1-2): EAEVAQSPRYKITEKSQAVAFWCDPISGHATLYWYRQILGQGPELLVQFQDESVVDDSQLPKDRFSAERLKGVDSTLKIQPAELGDSAMYLCASSATGKGGYTFGSGTRLTVV.